These 32 T cell receptor beta chains originate from one sample sequenced in a study of spatial heterogeneity in lung cancer. MiXCR was run by TCRdb on the 5' RACE reads, yielding one entry per CDR3 protein. The sample consists of over 45,000 distinct CDR3 sequences, 12% of them appearing once. Time point in this sample: blood at routine non-recurrence follow-up after resection. The source material was PBMCs, sampled at follow-up. Receptor source: a male donor with early-stage non-small cell lung cancer.

This clonotype was recorded at least ten times. The chain employs TRBV12-3 or TRBV12-4 and TRBJ2-3, with D uncertain. Trimming took off 5 bases at V and 2 bases at J, with 5 bases between the two ends. The CDR3 is 12 residues long. The CDR3 loop is CASSPDTDTQYF. As DNA, the CDR3 is TGTGCCAGCAGTCCAGACACAGATACGCAGTATTTT.

This clonotype has ten or more counts. CDR3 protein: CASSPVLGNSPLHF. The CDR3 DNA reads TGCGCCAGCAGCCCCGTTTTGGGGAATTCACCCCTCCACTTT. V usage is TRBV4-3 and J usage is TRBJ1-6, with D unresolved. V was clipped by 4 bases and J by 7 bases, with 11 bases between them. The germline CDR1 and CDR2 sequences are LGHNA and YSLEER. This CDR3 has 14 amino acids.

J is TRBJ1-5 and V is TRBV6-5, with 7 bases that match TRBD1. CDR3 size: 13 residues. CDR1 MNHEY and CDR2 SVGAGI come from the germline V gene. The V gene end was trimmed by 5 bases and the J gene end by 7 bases; junction bases not matched to a gene: 5. CDR3 amino acids: CASSNRGYQPQHF. The CDR3 DNA reads TGTGCCAGCAGTAACAGGGGTTACCAGCCCCAGCATTTT.

This clonotype was found many times. The chain links TRBV4-3 to TRBJ2-3; TRBD2 matches at 10 bases. The CDR3 has 16 residues. The ends lost 0 bases at V and 4 bases at J; junction bases unmatched: 4. CDR1 and CDR2 from the germline V gene are LGHNA and YSLEER. The CDR3 here is CASSQDPAGGSDTQYF. DNA for the CDR3: TGCGCCAGCAGCCAAGATCCAGCGGGAGGGTCAGATACGCAGTATTTT.

About this clonotype: This could be a read error, since a much larger clone is one nucleotide away. This chain joins TRBV12-3 or TRBV12-4 and TRBJ2-3; 9 nucleotides match TRBD2. The CDR3 consists of 15 residues. The CDR3 nucleotides are TGTGCCAGCAGTTTAGAGGGGACTAGCATAGATACGCAGTATTTT. It is translated as CASSLEGTSIDTQYF.

This clonotype came up many times. The rearrangement uses TRBV12-3 or TRBV12-4 and TRBJ2-3; D remains ambiguous. The V end lost 3 bases, the J end lost 0 bases, and 10 bases lay between the germline ends. This CDR3 has 15 amino acids. Here the CDR3 DNA reads TGTGCCAGCAGTTTTCAACCGAGAAGCACAGATACGCAGTATTTT. Its translation is CASSFQPRSTDTQYF.

This chain uses TRBV12-3 or TRBV12-4 with TRBJ2-2, with 9 positions matching TRBD1. V gave up 8 bases and J gave up 5 bases; unmatched junction bases: 9. The length of the CDR3 is 15 residues. The CDR3 DNA follows: TGTGCCAGCCTAAACAGGGGGCGAGTGACCGGGGAGCTGTTTTTT. Encoded protein: CASLNRGRVTGELFF.

This clonotype was picked up many times. This chain links TRBV3-1 with TRBJ2-1, with a weak D call TRBD2 (6 bases). Germline V gene data show CDR1 as LGHDT and CDR2 as YNNKEL (reference sequence). V dropped 4 bases and J dropped 5 bases, with 18 bases sitting between them. CDR3 length equals 16 residues. The CDR3 nucleotides are TGTGCCAGCAGCCCGCCCGGGACTTCTCCCCACAATGAGCAGTTCTTC. Amino acid sequence: CASSPPGTSPHNEQFF.

V usage is TRBV28 and J usage is TRBJ1-1; no clear D. Germline loops: CDR1 MDHEN, CDR2 SYDVKM. Trimming left V 9 bases short and J 0 bases short, with 29 bases between. This CDR3 region has 19 residues. CDR3: CASPPALFTGLGMNTEAFF. CDR3 sequence (DNA): TGTGCCAGTCCTCCTGCCCTTTTTACGGGGTTGGGGATGAACACTGAAGCTTTCTTT.

This chain joins TRBV9 and TRBJ2-6; D remains unclear. The germline V gene encodes CDR1 SGDLS and CDR2 YYNGEE. This CDR3 is 14 amino acids long. Trimming cost V 2 bases and J 0 bases, with 3 bases left between them. The CDR3 sequence: CASSVNSGANVLTF. DNA of the CDR3: TGTGCCAGCAGCGTCAACTCTGGGGCCAACGTCCTGACTTTC.

This clonotype was seen at least ten times. The CDR3 here is CASSLMGLASSDEQFF. CDR3 nucleotides: TGTGCCAGCAGCTTAATGGGACTAGCATCATCCGATGAGCAGTTCTTC. The chain employs TRBV7-2 and TRBJ2-1; 9 bases are a match to TRBD2. V lost 2 bases and J lost 8; bases outside the gene matches: 10. The germline CDR1 and CDR2 sequences are SGHTA and FQGNSA. The CDR3 is 16 residues long.

V and J are TRBV12-3 or TRBV12-4 and TRBJ2-7, with D unresolved. V shed 3 bases and J shed 2 bases, with 8 bases lying between them. This CDR3 is built from 13 residues. For the CDR3, the DNA is TGTGCCAGCAGTTTTGGACCGGCCTACGAGCAGTACTTC. Its translation is CASSFGPAYEQYF.

This clonotype was observed many times. The chain employs TRBV11-2 and TRBJ2-1; 8 bases map to TRBD2. The CDR3 is made up of 15 amino acids. V shed 3 bases, J shed 4 bases, and the junction held 5 bases outside the gene matches. CDR1 is SGHAT, CDR2 FQNNGV, per germline. The CDR3 reads CASSFRGLDYNEQFF. The CDR3 nucleotides read TGTGCCAGCAGCTTTAGGGGACTAGATTACAATGAGCAGTTCTTC.

A few counts support this clonotype. The rearrangement joins TRBV18 to TRBJ1-1; possible D gene TRBD1, 6 bases. Germline V CDR1 and CDR2: KGHSH, LQKENI. The CDR3 is made up of 14 amino acids. The germline V and J ends were trimmed by 0 bases and 10 bases, with 15 bases remaining between them. In DNA form, the CDR3 reads TGTGCCAGCTCACCACCCAGGGGAGAGTATTTAGCTTTCTTT. Translating gives CASSPPRGEYLAFF.

A few counts support this clonotype. The chain combines TRBV7-8 with TRBJ2-2; TRBD2 aligns across 11 bases. This CDR3 comprises 20 residues. V shed 8 bases, J shed 0 bases, and the junction held 17 bases outside the gene matches. CDR1 is SGHVS, CDR2 FQNEAQ, per germline. CDR3: CASSGTSGTLGVTNTGELFF. CDR3 in DNA: TGTGCCAGCTCCGGGACTAGCGGCACATTGGGGGTCACGAACACCGGGGAGCTGTTTTTT.

This clonotype was counted at least ten times. CDR3 amino acids: CASSPTVSNQPQHF. In DNA form, the CDR3 reads TGTGCCAGCAGCCCGACAGTGAGCAATCAGCCCCAGCATTTT. This chain connects TRBV12-3 or TRBV12-4 to TRBJ1-5; D perhaps matches TRBD1 (5 bases). The V gene lost 6 bases and the J gene lost 1 base, with 10 bases spanning the gap. The CDR3 has 14 amino acids.

This clonotype was observed many times. The V gene is TRBV20-1, the J gene TRBJ2-5, with 7 bases fitting TRBD1. The CDR3 loop spans 14 amino acids. V was pared by 4 bases and J by 2 bases, with 7 bases of the junction left unmatched. CDR1 is DFQATT, CDR2 SNEGSKA, per germline (reference sequence). The CDR3 region is CSATTGTAQETQYF. CDR3 in DNA: TGCAGTGCTACAACCGGGACAGCGCAAGAGACCCAGTACTTC.

The CDR3 loop reads CSASSSAKNIQYF. The CDR3 coding sequence is TGCAGTGCTAGCTCTAGCGCCAAAAACATTCAGTACTTC. The rearrangement links TRBV20-1 to TRBJ2-4, with a tentative D call TRBD2 (5 bases). Deletions cut 3 bases from V and 1 base from J, with 7 bases between. This CDR3 contains 13 residues. Per the germline V gene, CDR1 is DFQATT and CDR2 is SNEGSKA (reference sequence).

The chain has TRBV7-2 and TRBJ2-3; 8 bases fit TRBD1. The germline V gene encodes CDR1 SGHTA and CDR2 FQGNSA. The CDR3 extends over 16 amino acids. The V gene end was trimmed by 5 bases and the J gene end by 4 bases; junction bases not matched to a gene: 11. Here the CDR3 DNA reads TGTGCCAGCAGCCCCCTTGGACAGGGTGGTCCAGATACGCAGTATTTT. This sequence encodes CASSPLGQGGPDTQYF.

There are many counts of this clonotype. This sequence joins TRBV7-9 and TRBJ1-5; D remains ambiguous. This CDR3 is 20 amino acids long. V lost 0 bases and J lost 11, with 32 bases in between. Germline V gene lookup returns CDR1 SEHNR and CDR2 FQNEAQ (reference sequence). In DNA form, the CDR3 reads TGTGCCAGCAGCTTAGCAAGCGGTGGCACGACTACCCTGGGAGGCGGGACCCAGCATTTT. This translates into CASSLASGGTTTLGGGTQHF.

As concerns this clonotype: A read error is possible here, since a much larger clone lies one base away. The limits of the CDR3 on the DNA are not certain, so only TCRdb's listed CDR3 is given. This sequence joins TRBV21-1 and TRBJ2-7; the table's D call, TRBD1, was not checked against the DNA. TRBV21-1 is annotated as a pseudogene. The CDR3 adds up to 14 amino acids, both ends counted. This chain's CDR3 is CASSVGQGTYEQYF.

This clonotype was seen many times. V and J are TRBV9 and TRBJ1-2, with D tentatively TRBD1 (5 bases). Trimming stripped 1 base from V and 4 bases from J, with 11 bases between. The CDR3 loop spans 14 amino acids. Germline V gives CDR1 SGDLS, CDR2 YYNGEE. This chain's CDR3 is CASSVSGNPYGYTF. The CDR3 DNA reads TGTGCCAGCAGCGTATCAGGGAATCCCTATGGCTACACCTTC.

This clonotype was counted at least ten times. The rearrangement uses TRBV18 and TRBJ2-1; D not resolved. The CDR3 length is 13 residues. Germline V gives CDR1 KGHSH, CDR2 LQKENI. V gave up 6 bases and J gave up 6 bases, with 12 bases separating them. The CDR3 loop reads CASSPGRGNEQFF. Here the CDR3 DNA reads TGTGCCAGCTCTCCTGGACGAGGCAATGAGCAGTTCTTC.

The rearrangement uses TRBV7-9 and TRBJ2-7; perhaps TRBD2 as D (7 bases). The V gene's germline CDR1 is SEHNR and CDR2 FQNEAQ (reference sequence). The CDR3 runs to 14 residues. Trimming pared 2 bases from V and 6 bases from J, leaving 14 bases between. The CDR3 DNA reads TGTGCCAGCAGCTTATGGCGGGGGCGCGGCGAGCAGTACTTC. Translated, it gives CASSLWRGRGEQYF.

This clonotype was counted many times. The chain couples TRBV20-1 to TRBJ2-1; the match to TRBD1 covers 9 bases. V lost 2 bases, J lost 10 bases, and 12 bases stayed unmatched. From germline, CDR1 is DFQATT and CDR2 SNEGSKA (reference sequence). The CDR3 has 15 amino acids. The CDR3 DNA sequence: TGCAGTGCTAGAACCGGGACAGGGTCGTCAGGCGAGCAGTTCTTC. Translating it yields CSARTGTGSSGEQFF.

V and J are TRBV12-3 or TRBV12-4 and TRBJ2-3; D may be TRBD2 (6 bases). V was shortened by 5 bases and J by 6 bases, with 21 bases between the two germline ends. This CDR3 has 16 residues. The DNA of the CDR3 is TGTGCCAGCAGTCCGGGTCGGGAGACTTTCACGGATACGCAGTATTTT. As protein: CASSPGRETFTDTQYF.

This clonotype was recorded many times. The chain uses TRBV18 and TRBJ1-3; 11 bases are a match to TRBD1. Germline V gene sequence: CDR1 KGHSH, CDR2 LQKENI. The CDR3 covers 16 residues. The V and J ends lost 1 base and 11 bases, in that order; junction bases with no gene match: 10. The DNA of the CDR3 is TGTGCCAGCTCACCACTTTCCGGGACAGGGGGTTACTCCATATATTTT. This gives the protein CASSPLSGTGGYSIYF. The full variable domain, in which reference TRBV18 and TRBJ1-3 provide the parts outside the CDR3, is NAGVMQNPRHLVRRRGQEARLRCSPMKGHSHVYWYRQLPEEGLKFMVYLQKENIIDESGMPKERFSAEFPKEGPSILRIQQVVRGDSAAYFCASSPLSGTGGYSIYFGEGSWLTVV.

This clonotype has ten or more counts. This chain links TRBV29-1 with TRBJ1-2; TRBD1 agrees at 8 bases. V shed 8 bases, J shed 5 bases, and the junction held 13 bases outside the gene matches. The germline V gene encodes CDR1 SQVTM and CDR2 ANQGSEA. CDR3 size: 14 residues. CDR3 nucleotides: TGCAGCACCCAAAGTGGACAGGGCAATTATGGCTACACCTTC. Protein sequence: CSTQSGQGNYGYTF.

This clonotype was seen ten or more times. This sequence joins TRBV7-9 and TRBJ2-7, with 7 bases lining up with TRBD2. Losses at the gene ends were 5 bases for V and 11 bases for J; bases not matched to a gene: 9. This CDR3 comprises 12 residues. CDR1 is SEHNR and CDR2 is FQNEAQ in the germline V gene (reference sequence). CDR3 DNA: TGTGCCAGCAGCCCTAGTGAGCGGGGAAAGTACTTC. This translates into CASSPSERGKYF.

This chain joins TRBV6-5 and TRBJ2-2; TRBD2 matches at 8 bases. V was clipped by 0 bases and J by 4 bases; unmatched bases: 7. This CDR3 spans 17 amino acids. In germline, CDR1 is MNHEY, CDR2 SVGAGI. CDR3 loop: CASSYSGLLAGTGELFF. The CDR3 nucleotides are TGTGCCAGCAGTTACTCTGGCCTCCTAGCGGGCACCGGGGAGCTGTTTTTT.

This clonotype was recorded a few times. This rearrangement joins TRBV7-2 to TRBJ2-7; 8 nucleotides align to TRBD1. Looked up from germline, CDR1 is SGHTA and CDR2 is FQGNSA. V lost 4 bases to trimming and J lost 0 bases; unmatched junction nucleotides: 5. The CDR3 is made up of 15 amino acids. The CDR3 DNA reads as TGTGCCAGCAGCTGGGGACAGGAACGCTCCTACGAGCAGTACTTC. Amino acid sequence: CASSWGQERSYEQYF.

In this sample, this clonotype turned up a few times. This chain connects TRBV4-3 to TRBJ2-4, with D unresolved. Between the trimmed V and J ends, which lost 1 base and 1 base, there was a span of 14 bases. The CDR3 length is 17 residues. Germline V gene sequence: CDR1 LGHNA, CDR2 YSLEER. CDR3: CASSQGSAASAKNIQYF. CDR3 coding DNA: TGCGCCAGCAGCCAAGGGTCGGCGGCATCGGCCAAAAACATTCAGTACTTC.